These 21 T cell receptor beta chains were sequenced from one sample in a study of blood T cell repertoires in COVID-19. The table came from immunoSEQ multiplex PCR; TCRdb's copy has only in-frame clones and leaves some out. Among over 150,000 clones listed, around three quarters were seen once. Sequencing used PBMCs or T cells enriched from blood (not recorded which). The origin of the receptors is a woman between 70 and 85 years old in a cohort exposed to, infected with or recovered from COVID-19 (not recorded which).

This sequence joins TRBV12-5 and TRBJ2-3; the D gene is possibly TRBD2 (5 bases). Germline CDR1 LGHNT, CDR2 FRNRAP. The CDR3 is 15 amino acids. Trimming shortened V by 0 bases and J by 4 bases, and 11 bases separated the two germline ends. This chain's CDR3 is CASGLVVRVADTQYF. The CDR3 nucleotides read TGTGCTAGTGGTTTGGTAGTGAGGGTTGCAGATACGCAGTATTTT.

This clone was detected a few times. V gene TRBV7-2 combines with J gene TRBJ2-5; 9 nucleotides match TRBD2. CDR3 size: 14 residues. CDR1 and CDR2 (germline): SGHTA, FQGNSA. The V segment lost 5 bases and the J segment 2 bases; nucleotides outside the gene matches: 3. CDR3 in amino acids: CASSRTSAQETQYF. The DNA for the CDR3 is TGTGCCAGCAGCCGGACTAGCGCTCAAGAGACCCAGTACTTC.

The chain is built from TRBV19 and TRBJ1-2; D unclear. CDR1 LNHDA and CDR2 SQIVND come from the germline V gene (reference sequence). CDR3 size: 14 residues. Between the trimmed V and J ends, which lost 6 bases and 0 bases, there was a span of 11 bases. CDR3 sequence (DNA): TGTGCCAGTAGCCCCTCAACAGCTAACTATGGCTACACCTTC. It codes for CASSPSTANYGYTF.

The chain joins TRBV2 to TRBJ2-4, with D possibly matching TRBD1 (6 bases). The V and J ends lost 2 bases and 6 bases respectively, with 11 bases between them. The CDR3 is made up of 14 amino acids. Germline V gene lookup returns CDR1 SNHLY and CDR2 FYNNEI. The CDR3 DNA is TGTGCCAGCAGTGAACGCAGGGGACGAAACATTCAGTACTTC. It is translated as CASSERRGRNIQYF.

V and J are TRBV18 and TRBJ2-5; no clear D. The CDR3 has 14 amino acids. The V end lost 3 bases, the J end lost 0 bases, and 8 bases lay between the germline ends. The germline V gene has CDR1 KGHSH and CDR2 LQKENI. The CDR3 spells CASSPPSHQETQYF. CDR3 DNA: TGTGCCAGCTCACCTCCCTCCCACCAAGAGACCCAGTACTTC.

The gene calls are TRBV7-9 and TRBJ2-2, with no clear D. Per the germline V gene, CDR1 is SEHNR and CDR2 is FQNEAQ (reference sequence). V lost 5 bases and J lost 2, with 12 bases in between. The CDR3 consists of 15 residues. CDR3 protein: CASSPRLGNTGELFF. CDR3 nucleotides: TGTGCCAGCAGCCCTAGGCTAGGTAACACCGGGGAGCTGTTTTTT. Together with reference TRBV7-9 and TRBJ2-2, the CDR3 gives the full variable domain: DTGVSQNPRHKITKRGQNVTFRCDPISEHNRLYWYRQTLGQGPEFLTYFQNEAQLEKSRLLSDRFSAERPKGSFSTLEIQRTEQGDSAMYLCASSPRLGNTGELFFGEGSRLTVL.

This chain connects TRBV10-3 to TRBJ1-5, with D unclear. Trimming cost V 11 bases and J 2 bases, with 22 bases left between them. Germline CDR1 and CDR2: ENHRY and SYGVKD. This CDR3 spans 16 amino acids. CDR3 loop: CAASAAEGKGNQPQHF. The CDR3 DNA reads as TGTGCCGCCTCAGCGGCGGAAGGGAAGGGCAATCAGCCCCAGCATTTT.

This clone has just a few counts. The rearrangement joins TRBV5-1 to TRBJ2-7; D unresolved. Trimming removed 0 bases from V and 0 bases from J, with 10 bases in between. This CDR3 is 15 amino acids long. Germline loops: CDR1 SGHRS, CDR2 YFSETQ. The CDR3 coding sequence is TGCGCCAGCAGCTTGGCCCCTATCCTCTCCTACGAGCAGTACTTC. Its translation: CASSLAPILSYEQYF. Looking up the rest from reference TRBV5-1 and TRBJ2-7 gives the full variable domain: KAGVTQTPRYLIKTRGQQVTLSCSPISGHRSVSWYQQTPGQGLQFLFEYFSETQRNKGNFPGRFSGRQFSNSRSEMNVSTLELGDSALYLCASSLAPILSYEQYFGPGTRLTVT.

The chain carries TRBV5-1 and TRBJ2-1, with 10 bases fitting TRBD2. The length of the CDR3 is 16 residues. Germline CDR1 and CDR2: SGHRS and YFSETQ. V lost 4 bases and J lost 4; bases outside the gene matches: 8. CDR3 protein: CASSPPGLATYNEQFF. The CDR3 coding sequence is TGCGCCAGCAGCCCGCCGGGACTAGCGACGTACAATGAGCAGTTCTTC.

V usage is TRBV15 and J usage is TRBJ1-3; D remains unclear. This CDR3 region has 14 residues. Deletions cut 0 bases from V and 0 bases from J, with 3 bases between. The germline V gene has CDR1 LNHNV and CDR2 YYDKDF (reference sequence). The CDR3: CATSRDLSGNTIYF. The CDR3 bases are TGTGCCACCAGCAGAGACCTCTCTGGAAACACCATATATTTT.

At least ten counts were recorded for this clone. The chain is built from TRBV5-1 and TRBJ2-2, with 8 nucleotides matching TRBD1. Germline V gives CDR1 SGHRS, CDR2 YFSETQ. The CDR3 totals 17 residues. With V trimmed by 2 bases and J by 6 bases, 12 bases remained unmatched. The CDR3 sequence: CASSFGQGTVRSGELFF. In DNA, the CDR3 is TGCGCCAGCAGCTTCGGACAGGGAACCGTCAGATCCGGGGAGCTGTTTTTT.

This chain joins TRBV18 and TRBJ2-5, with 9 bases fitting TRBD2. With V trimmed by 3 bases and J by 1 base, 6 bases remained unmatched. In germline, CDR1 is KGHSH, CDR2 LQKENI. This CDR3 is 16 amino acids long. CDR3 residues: CASSPYSLAGQETQYF. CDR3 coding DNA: TGTGCCAGCTCACCTTATTCACTAGCGGGCCAAGAGACCCAGTACTTC.

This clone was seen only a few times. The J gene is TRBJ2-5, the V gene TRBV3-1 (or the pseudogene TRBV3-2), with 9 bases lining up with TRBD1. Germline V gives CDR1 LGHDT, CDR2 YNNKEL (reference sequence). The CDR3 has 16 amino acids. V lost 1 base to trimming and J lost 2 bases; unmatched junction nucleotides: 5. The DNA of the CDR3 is TGTGCCAGCAGCCAAGTCGGGACAGGGCAACAAGAGACCCAGTACTTC. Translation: CASSQVGTGQQETQYF.

The CDR3 reads CASSSPRTSGGAETQYF. The CDR3 bases are TGTGCCAGCAGCTCGCCCAGGACTAGCGGGGGGGCGGAGACCCAGTACTTC. The chain couples TRBV7-9 to TRBJ2-5; 15 bases are shared with TRBD2. Germline CDR1 SEHNR, CDR2 FQNEAQ (reference sequence). V lost 4 bases and J lost 5; bases outside the gene matches: 8. The CDR3 has 17 residues.

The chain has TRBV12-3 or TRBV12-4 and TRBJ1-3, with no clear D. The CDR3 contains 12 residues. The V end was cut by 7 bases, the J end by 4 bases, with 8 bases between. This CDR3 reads CASTPQGNTIYF. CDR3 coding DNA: TGTGCCAGCACCCCTCAGGGAAACACCATATATTTT.

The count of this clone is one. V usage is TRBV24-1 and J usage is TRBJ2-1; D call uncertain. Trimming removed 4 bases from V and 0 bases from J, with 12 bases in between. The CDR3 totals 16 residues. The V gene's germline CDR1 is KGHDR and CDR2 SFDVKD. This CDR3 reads CATSDPGWSSYNEQFF. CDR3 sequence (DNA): TGTGCCACCAGTGACCCCGGATGGAGCTCCTACAATGAGCAGTTCTTC.

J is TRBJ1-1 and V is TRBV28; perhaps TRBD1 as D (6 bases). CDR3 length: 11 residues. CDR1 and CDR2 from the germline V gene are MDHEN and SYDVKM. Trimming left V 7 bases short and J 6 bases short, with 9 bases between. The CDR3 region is CASKGGAEAFF. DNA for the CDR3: TGTGCCAGCAAGGGGGGGGCTGAAGCTTTCTTT.

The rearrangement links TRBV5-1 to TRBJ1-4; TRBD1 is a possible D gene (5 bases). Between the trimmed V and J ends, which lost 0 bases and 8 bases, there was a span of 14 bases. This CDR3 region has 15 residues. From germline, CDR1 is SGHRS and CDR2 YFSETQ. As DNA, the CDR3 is TGCGCCAGCAGCTTGGAGTCTCAGTCAGGGGAAAAACTGTTTTTT. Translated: CASSLESQSGEKLFF.

The CDR3 DNA follows: TGTGCCAGCAGTGTGGTGGAGAACTATGGCTACACCTTC. This codes for CASSVVENYGYTF. This rearrangement joins TRBV2 to TRBJ1-2, with unresolved D. The CDR3 is 13 residues long. Germline loops: CDR1 SNHLY, CDR2 FYNNEI. The ends were cut back, 4 bases at V and 2 bases at J, with 8 bases in the middle.

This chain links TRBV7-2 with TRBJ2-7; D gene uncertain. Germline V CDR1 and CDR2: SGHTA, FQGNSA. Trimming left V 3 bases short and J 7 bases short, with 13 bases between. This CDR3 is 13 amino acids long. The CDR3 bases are TGTGCCAGCAGCTTTGGTCCCGGGTCTGAGCAGTACTTC. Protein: CASSFGPGSEQYF.

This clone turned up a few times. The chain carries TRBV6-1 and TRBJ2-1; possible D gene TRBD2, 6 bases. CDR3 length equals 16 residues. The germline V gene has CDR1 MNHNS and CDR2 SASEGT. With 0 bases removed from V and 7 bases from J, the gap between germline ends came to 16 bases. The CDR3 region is CASSEARAGRGNEQFF. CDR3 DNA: TGTGCCAGCAGTGAAGCGCGGGCGGGACGGGGTAATGAGCAGTTCTTC.